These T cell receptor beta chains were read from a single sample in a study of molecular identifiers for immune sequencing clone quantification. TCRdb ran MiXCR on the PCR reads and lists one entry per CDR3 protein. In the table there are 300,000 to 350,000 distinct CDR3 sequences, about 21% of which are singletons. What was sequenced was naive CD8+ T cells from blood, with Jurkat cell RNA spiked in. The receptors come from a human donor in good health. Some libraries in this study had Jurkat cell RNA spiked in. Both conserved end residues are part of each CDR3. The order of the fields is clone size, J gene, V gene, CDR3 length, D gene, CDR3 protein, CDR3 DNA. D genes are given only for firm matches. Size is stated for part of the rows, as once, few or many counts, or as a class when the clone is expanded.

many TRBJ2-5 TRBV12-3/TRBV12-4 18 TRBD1 CASSMYLTGRGRFETQYF TGTGCCAGCAGTATGTATCTGACAGGGCGCGGTAGATTCGAGACCCAGTACTTC
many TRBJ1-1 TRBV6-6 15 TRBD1 CASSYRTGENTEAFF TGTGCCAGCAGTTACCGGACAGGGGAGAACACTGAAGCTTTCTTT
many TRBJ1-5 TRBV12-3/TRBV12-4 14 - CASSLYGSNQPQHF TGTGCCAGCAGTTTATACGGATCCAATCAGCCCCAGCATTTT
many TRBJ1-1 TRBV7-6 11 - CASSDGTEAFF TGTGCCAGCAGCGACGGAACTGAAGCTTTCTTT
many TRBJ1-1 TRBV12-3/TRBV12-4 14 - CASSLDGLDIEAFF TGTGCCAGCAGTTTAGACGGGTTGGACATAGAAGCTTTCTTT
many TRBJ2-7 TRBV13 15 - CASSSYSGDLTEQYF TGTGCCAGCAGTTCCTACTCCGGGGACCTTACCGAGCAGTACTTC
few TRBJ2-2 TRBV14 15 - CASSQVLGLTGELFF TGTGCCAGCAGCCAAGTTTTAGGGTTAACCGGGGAGCTGTTTTTT
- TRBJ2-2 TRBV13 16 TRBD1 CASSSRTGEDTGELFF TGTGCCAGCAGCTCCAGGACAGGGGAGGACACCGGGGAGCTGTTTTTT
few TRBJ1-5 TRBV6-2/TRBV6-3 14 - CASSYGERNQPQHF TGTGCCAGCAGTTACGGGGAGAGGAATCAGCCCCAGCATTTT
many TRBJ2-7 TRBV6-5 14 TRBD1 CASSPGQGYYEQYF TGTGCCAGCAGTCCGGGACAGGGTTACTACGAGCAGTACTTC